This T cell receptor (beta chain) was documented in a study of T-cell memory formation after mild COVID-19. MiXCR, applied by TCRdb to the 5' RACE reads, yields one record per CDR3 protein. The sample records 75,000 to 95,000 distinct CDR3 sequences, less than 15% being singletons. This clonotype was seen more than once but under ten times. The length of the CDR3 is 17 residues. Trimming took 4 bases from V and 5 from J; bases not matched to a gene: 9. Germline values: CDR1 MNHEY, CDR2 SMNVEV (reference sequence). Specimen: PBMCs or a T cell subset sorted from them (not recorded which). The chain has TRBV27 and TRBJ2-3, with 13 positions matching TRBD2. The TCR comes from an adult woman who had mild COVID-19 (a few samples of this study predate the infection). Cell type and time point are not known. CDR3 region: CASSSTSGGADGDTQYF. In DNA, the CDR3 is TGTGCCAGCAGTTCCACTAGCGGGGGGGCAGATGGAGATACGCAGTATTTT.